This TCR beta chain came from a study of human T cells and chemical hapten exposure. This clonotype showed up many times. TCRdb processed the RACE reads anew with MiXCR; each CDR3 protein has one entry. The sample has around 99,000 distinct CDR3 sequences, around 12% seen once. The time point: patch test 1, 2 weeks after DPC sensitization. Regarding treatment: therapeutic diphenylcyclopropenone sensitization with weekly scalp DPC. V was trimmed by 7 bases and J by 6 bases, leaving 15 bases between them. From germline, CDR1 is SQVTM and CDR2 ANQGSEA. The CDR3 has 13 residues. The starting material was whole blood, obtained in connection with sensitization to the hapten diphenylcyclopropenone (DPC). The receptor was derived from a woman aged 40 to 50 with alopecia areata. Some clones in this sample may be carry-over from other donors' samples. The chain couples TRBV29-1 to TRBJ2-2, with D unresolved. CDR3 residues: CSAGRDGAGELFF. The CDR3 DNA is TGCAGCGCGGGCAGAGATGGGGCCGGGGAGCTGTTTTTT.